A selection of T cell receptor beta chains follows, all from one sample in a study of beta chain features in type 1 diabetes. Using immunoSEQ multiplex PCR, the repertoire was profiled, and TCRdb retains in-frame clones only, with some absent. The table lists about 410,000 clones, roughly 14% of them singletons. Input material: naive CD4+ T cells from blood. Receptor source: a young man in good health. Each CDR3 is given with its conserved first and last residue. Fields, in order: D gene, J gene, clone size, V gene, CDR3 length, CDR3 protein, CDR3 DNA. A D gene is named only where the DNA matches it firmly. Not every row has a clone size; where given, it reads once, few, many or a size class.

TRBD2 TRBJ2-3 . TRBV9 19 CASSVSLEARTSGIGTQYF TGTGCCAGCAGCGTATCGTTGGAGGCCAGGACTAGCGGGATCGGTACGCAGTATTTT
TRBD1 TRBJ2-5 . TRBV29-1 13 CSVGQGVLETQYF TGCAGCGTGGGACAGGGAGTATTAGAGACCCAGTACTTC
TRBD2 TRBJ2-1 . TRBV4-1 16 CASSQRGSGAYNEQFF TGCGCCAGCAGCCAGAGAGGTAGCGGGGCCTACAATGAGCAGTTCTTC
. TRBJ2-3 . TRBV14 16 CASSQKRAGFRDTQYF TGTGCCAGCAGCCAAAAACGGGCTGGATTCAGAGATACGCAGTATTTT
. TRBJ2-1 many TRBV29-1 16 CSYFRMETSSYNEQFF TGCAGCTACTTCAGAATGGAGACGAGTTCCTACAATGAGCAGTTCTTC
. TRBJ1-2 few TRBV7-9 15 CASSLSGRGSYGYTF TGTGCCAGCAGCTTGTCCGGCAGGGGATCATATGGCTACACCTTC
. TRBJ1-5 . TRBV7-3 14 CASSSTGPYQPQHF TGTGCCAGCAGCTCAACGGGACCCTATCAGCCCCAGCATTTT
. TRBJ2-5 few TRBV7-2 12 CASSLFSETQYF TGTGCCAGCAGCTTGTTTTCGGAGACCCAGTACTTC
TRBD2 TRBJ2-3 . TRBV30 14 CAWGASGSTDTQYF TGTGCCTGGGGGGCTAGCGGGAGCACAGATACGCAGTATTTT
TRBD2 TRBJ2-1 . TRBV15 13 CATSGTRSDEQFF TGTGCCACCAGCGGGACTAGATCGGATGAGCAGTTCTTC
. TRBJ1-1 . TRBV29-1 13 CSVEGGKNTEAFF TGCAGCGTTGAAGGGGGTAAGAACACTGAAGCTTTCTTT
. TRBJ1-6 . TRBV14 15 CASSQLGRQNSPLHF TGTGCCAGCAGCCAACTGGGCAGGCAGAATTCACCCCTCCACTTT
. TRBJ2-3 . TRBV5-4 15 CASSSSQERTDTQYF TGTGCCAGCAGTTCCTCTCAGGAGCGCACAGATACGCAGTATTTT
. TRBJ2-1 few TRBV7-9 13 CASSLEPSAEQFF TGTGCCAGCAGCTTAGAACCTAGCGCTGAGCAGTTCTTC
. TRBJ2-7 few TRBV7-2 16 CASSLDRWPVSYEQYF TGTGCCAGCAGCTTAGATCGGTGGCCGGTCAGCTACGAGCAGTACTTC
TRBD2 TRBJ2-3 . TRBV19 16 CASSISASGGTDTQYF TGTGCCAGTAGTATCTCCGCTAGCGGGGGCACAGATACGCAGTATTTT
. TRBJ2-4 few TRBV5-6 18 CASSHRGARAKNTIIQYF TGTGCCAGCAGCCACCGGGGGGCTCGAGCCAAAAACACAATCATTCAGTACTTC
. TRBJ1-1 . TRBV9 14 CASSAQGLLSETFF TGTGCCAGCAGCGCTCAGGGGCTCCTATCAGAAACTTTCTTT
. TRBJ2-2 few TRBV30 14 CAWSTQALTGELFF TGTGCCTGGAGTACACAGGCCCTGACCGGGGAGCTGTTTTTT
. TRBJ2-3 few TRBV13 16 CACSLLRGHKGDTQYF TGTGCCTGCAGCTTACTGCGGGGTCATAAGGGAGATACGCAGTATTTT
. TRBJ1-1 few TRBV2 14 CASSDGQTNTEAFF TGTGCCAGCAGTGACGGTCAGACTAACACTGAAGCTTTCTTT
. TRBJ2-4 . TRBV28 15 CASNHLWGKENIQYF TGTGCCAGCAACCATCTTTGGGGCAAGGAGAACATTCAGTACTTC
. TRBJ2-6 few TRBV19 15 CASSISPTGANVLTF TGTGCCAGTAGTATTTCTCCTACTGGGGCCAACGTCCTGACTTTC
. TRBJ1-1 . TRBV27 14 CASSTSTGRTEAFF .
. TRBJ1-2 . TRBV13 15 CASSIYRDKTYGYTF TGTGCCAGCAGCATCTACCGGGACAAGACCTATGGCTACACCTTC
TRBD1 TRBJ1-1 few TRBV6-1 17 CASSVFRTGDMNTEAFF TGTGCCAGCAGTGTGTTTAGGACAGGGGATATGAACACTGAAGCTTTCTTT
TRBD2 TRBJ2-1 few TRBV9 15 CASSVAGGSYNEQFF TGTGCCAGCAGCGTAGCGGGGGGGTCCTACAATGAGCAGTTCTTC
TRBD2 TRBJ2-2 few TRBV5-4 16 CASSPTSGANTGELFF TGTGCCAGCAGCCCGACTAGCGGGGCGAACACCGGGGAGCTGTTTTTT
. TRBJ2-7 . TRBV9 12 CASSVGWGEQYF TGTGCCAGCAGCGTAGGATGGGGGGAGCAGTACTTC
. TRBJ2-6 . TRBV5-4 13 CASSLFGANVLTF TGTGCCAGCAGCTTGTTTGGGGCCAACGTCCTGACTTTC
. TRBJ1-1 . TRBV12-5 13 CASGPVGNTEAFF TGTGCTAGTGGACCTGTTGGGAACACTGAAGCTTTCTTT
. TRBJ1-1 few TRBV29-1 13 CSVELNWNTEAFF TGCAGCGTGGAGCTGAATTGGAACACTGAAGCTTTCTTT
. TRBJ2-3 . TRBV4-2 14 CASSQEIDTDTQYF TGTGCCAGCAGCCAAGAAATCGACACAGATACGCAGTATTTT
TRBD2 TRBJ2-5 few TRBV15 15 CATSRGAGGGETQYF TGTGCCACCAGCAGGGGAGCGGGGGGTGGTGAGACCCAGTACTTC